These 20 T cell receptor beta chains were sequenced from one sample in a study of T cell responses to AZD1222 COVID-19 vaccine. Some clones are missing from TCRdb's copy, which holds only in-frame ones; the method was immunoSEQ multiplex PCR. The top ten clones hold less than 0.6% of a sample with fewer than 300,000 clones, 85% to 95% of them seen once. The sequenced sample was peripheral blood, obtained on day 0 of AZD1222 vaccination. The receptors stem from an adult in good health.

This clone was seen only once. The chain uses TRBV30 and TRBJ2-1; TRBD1 aligns across 10 bases. The V and J ends lost 3 bases and 15 bases, in that order; junction bases with no gene match: 5. The germline V gene encodes CDR1 GTSNPN and CDR2 SVGIG (reference sequence). CDR3 length: 11 amino acids. The CDR3 DNA reads TGTGCCTGGAGGGGGACAGGGGTTCCGTTCTTC. This encodes CAWRGTGVPFF. Variable domain in full (rest from reference TRBV30 and TRBJ2-1): SQTIHQWPATLVQPVGSPLSLECTVEGTSNPNLYWYRQAAGRGLQLLFYSVGIGQISSEVPQNLSASRPQDRQFILSSKKLLLSDSGFYLCAWRGTGVPFFGPGTRLTVL.

The chain couples TRBV5-4 to TRBJ1-4; D is possibly TRBD1 (5 bases). V lost 4 bases and J 3 bases, leaving 16 bases between the germline ends. CDR1 is SGHNT, CDR2 YYREEE, per germline (reference sequence). This CDR3 spans 16 amino acids. The DNA for the CDR3 is TGTGCCAGCAGCCAGTCCTTTCGAGGGGCTAATGAAAAACTGTTTTTT. This encodes CASSQSFRGANEKLFF.

The J gene is TRBJ2-1, the V gene TRBV29-1; 7 bases align to TRBD2. The CDR3 contains 15 residues. CDR1 and CDR2 from the germline V gene are SQVTM and ANQGSEA. With V trimmed by 6 bases and J by 2 bases, 10 bases remained unmatched. The CDR3 spells CSVGKGTTTYNEQFF. The CDR3 coding sequence is TGCAGCGTGGGGAAAGGGACTACGACCTACAATGAGCAGTTCTTC.

The chain combines TRBV6-5 with TRBJ2-2, with TRBD1 identical over 7 bases. The V gene end was trimmed by 4 bases and the J gene end by 6 bases; junction bases not matched to a gene: 8. The germline gives CDR1 MNHEY, CDR2 SVGAGI. This CDR3 is 15 amino acids long. The CDR3 bases are TGTGCCAGCAGTTTATCCGGGACAGAGGCCGGGGAGCTGTTTTTT. It is translated as CASSLSGTEAGELFF.

The chain combines TRBV6-2 or TRBV6-3 with TRBJ1-5, with D perhaps matching TRBD1 (6 bases). Trimming removed 6 bases from V and 5 bases from J, with 23 bases in between. The CDR3 covers 17 residues. The V gene's germline CDR1 is MNHEY and CDR2 SVGEGT. In nucleotides, the CDR3 is TGTGCCAGCAGCCGCATCAAACAGGGTGGGTTACATCAGCCCCAGCATTTT. This translates into CASSRIKQGGLHQPQHF.

V is TRBV7-2 and J is TRBJ2-6, with D uncertain. The CDR3 loop spans 15 amino acids. V was trimmed by 1 base and J by 4 bases, leaving 8 bases between them. The V gene's germline CDR1 is SGHTA and CDR2 FQGNSA. As DNA, the CDR3 is TGTGCCAGCAGCTTAGGGAACTCGGGGGCCAACGTCCTGACTTTC. It is translated as CASSLGNSGANVLTF.

CDR3 region: CASSPYLRGGAGNEQFF. Written as DNA, the CDR3 is TGTGCCAGCAGCCCGTACCTTAGAGGGGGGGCGGGCAATGAGCAGTTCTTC. The chain combines TRBV9 with TRBJ2-1; possibly TRBD2 for D (7 bases). The CDR3 has 17 amino acids. Trimming removed 4 bases from V and 6 bases from J, with 23 bases in between. Germline loops: CDR1 SGDLS, CDR2 YYNGEE. Drawing the rest from reference TRBV9 and TRBJ2-1, the complete variable domain is DSGVTQTPKHLITATGQRVTLRCSPRSGDLSVYWYQQSLDQGLQFLIQYYNGEERAKGNILERFSAQQFPDLHSELNLSSLELGDSALYFCASSPYLRGGAGNEQFFGPGTRLTVL.

The chain recombines TRBV2 with TRBJ2-5; 8 bases match TRBD1. The germline gives CDR1 SNHLY, CDR2 FYNNEI. There are 13 residues in the CDR3. The junction had 4 bases not matched to a gene; V was cut back by 5 bases and J by 5 bases. CDR3 sequence: CASSRNRGETQYF. CDR3 coding DNA: TGTGCCAGCAGTCGGAACAGGGGGGAGACCCAGTACTTC.

The CDR3 loop is CASSSVGTGNYGYTF. DNA for the CDR3: TGTGCCAGCAGTTCCGTCGGGACAGGGAACTATGGCTACACCTTC. The rearrangement uses TRBV6-5 and TRBJ1-2; TRBD1 agrees at 9 bases. Germline-derived CDR1 and CDR2 are MNHEY and SVGAGI. This CDR3 has 15 amino acids. After removal of 4 bases from V and 2 bases from J, the junction contained 5 bases not matched to a gene.

This sequence joins TRBV5-6 and TRBJ2-7; D is unresolved. The length of the CDR3 is 11 residues. V dropped 5 bases and J dropped 7 bases, with 10 bases sitting between them. Germline CDR1 SGHDT, CDR2 YYEEEE. CDR3 amino acids: CASSSGIEQYF. Here the CDR3 DNA reads TGTGCCAGCAGTTCAGGCATAGAGCAGTACTTC.

This rearrangement joins TRBV4-3 to TRBJ1-1, with 8 bases identical to TRBD1. V lost 3 bases to trimming and J lost 4 bases; unmatched junction nucleotides: 7. Looked up from germline, CDR1 is LGHNA and CDR2 is YSLEER. The CDR3 sequence is 15 residues long. The CDR3 sequence is CASSHYDRGGTEAFF. CDR3 coding DNA: TGCGCCAGCAGCCATTATGACAGGGGAGGCACTGAAGCTTTCTTT.

The CDR3 region is CASSYRTGDYGYTF. In DNA form, the CDR3 reads TGTGCCAGCAGTTACCGCACAGGGGACTATGGCTACACCTTC. This chain links TRBV6-5 with TRBJ1-2, with 7 nucleotides matching TRBD1. J was trimmed by 3 bases and V by 2 bases; bases with no gene match: 3. The CDR3 is 14 amino acids. Germline-derived CDR1 and CDR2 are MNHEY and SVGAGI.

The chain has TRBV28 and TRBJ1-1; D is perhaps TRBD1 (6 bases). CDR3 length equals 11 residues. Germline lookup yields CDR1 MDHEN and CDR2 SYDVKM. V was pared by 2 bases and J by 13 bases, with 11 bases between. The CDR3 sequence is CASSLETGIFF. The CDR3 DNA follows: TGTGCCAGCAGTTTAGAAACAGGGATTTTCTTT.

This rearrangement joins TRBV7-2 to TRBJ1-2; D might be TRBD1 (5 bases). Germline CDR1 reads SGHTA; CDR2 reads FQGNSA. Trimming left V 0 bases short and J 4 bases short, with 9 bases between. The CDR3 runs 14 residues. The CDR3 DNA is TGTGCCAGCAGCTTAGCCCCGGACATCTATGGCTACACCTTC. This translates into CASSLAPDIYGYTF.

The rearrangement links TRBV21-1 to TRBJ1-4; the table's D call, TRBD1, has no DNA check behind it. TRBV21-1 is classified as a pseudogene. The CDR3 covers 17 residues. The CDR3 is CASSWTGPEHGNEKLFF. The CDR3 nucleotides read TGTGCCAGCAGCTGGACAGGCCCTGAGCATGGGAATGAAAAACTGTTTTTT.

The chain links TRBV24-1 to TRBJ2-1; TRBD2 matches 7 bases. The CDR3 sequence is 14 residues long. Looked up from germline, CDR1 is KGHDR and CDR2 is SFDVKD. The V segment lost 4 bases and the J segment 2 bases; nucleotides outside the gene matches: 1. As DNA, the CDR3 is TGTGCCACCAGTGAGGGGAGGGCCTACAATGAGCAGTTCTTC. Protein sequence: CATSEGRAYNEQFF.

This chain connects TRBV19 to TRBJ2-7; 10 positions agree with TRBD2. V gave up 7 bases and J gave up 0 bases; unmatched junction bases: 3. Germline-derived CDR1 and CDR2 are LNHDA and SQIVND (reference sequence). The CDR3 sequence is 14 residues long. CDR3 sequence: CASTASGSSYEQYF. In DNA, the CDR3 is TGTGCCAGTACGGCTAGCGGGAGCTCCTACGAGCAGTACTTC.

This chain connects TRBV11-1 to TRBJ2-5; D is ambiguous. V was pared by 1 base and J by 2 bases, with 8 bases between. From germline, CDR1 is SGHAT and CDR2 FQDESV (reference sequence). The CDR3 extends over 14 amino acids. CDR3 DNA: TGTGCCAGCAGCTTAGTGGGGTGGCAAGAGACCCAGTACTTC. Protein: CASSLVGWQETQYF.

The V gene is TRBV6-5, the J gene TRBJ1-1; 7 nucleotides line up with TRBD1. With V trimmed by 5 bases and J by 5 bases, 8 bases remained unmatched. The germline V gene has CDR1 MNHEY and CDR2 SVGAGI. CDR3 length equals 14 residues. The CDR3 loop is CASSLDRVGTEAFF. The CDR3 DNA follows: TGTGCCAGCAGTCTAGACAGGGTCGGGACTGAAGCTTTCTTT.

The chain links TRBV19 to TRBJ2-5, with D perhaps matching TRBD1 or TRBD2 (5 bases each). The CDR3 has 15 residues. With 6 bases removed from V and 5 bases from J, the gap between germline ends came to 19 bases. Looked up from germline, CDR1 is LNHDA and CDR2 is SQIVND (reference sequence). This chain's CDR3 is CASSPGVARQETQYF. The DNA of the CDR3 is TGTGCCAGTAGCCCCGGGGTAGCGCGACAGGAGACCCAGTACTTC. The variable domain in full, completed from reference TRBV19 and TRBJ2-5, reads DGGITQSPKYLFRKEGQNVTLSCEQNLNHDAMYWYRQDPGQGLRLIYYSQIVNDFQKGDIAEGYSVSREKKESFPLTVTSAQKNPTAFYLCASSPGVARQETQYFGPGTRLLVL.